A single sample is the source of the 8 T cell receptor beta chains below, sequenced in a study of control samples from healthy donors and cancer patients. Profiled with immunoSEQ multiplex PCR; TCRdb holds only in-frame clones, not every one. Among fewer than 200,000 clones listed, roughly 90% were seen once. The sequenced sample consisted of blood. Receptors were obtained from a man aged 25 to 40 in good health.

The chain couples TRBV9 to TRBJ2-1; D not resolved. The CDR3 is made up of 17 amino acids. The germline V and J ends were trimmed by 0 bases and 3 bases, with 16 bases remaining between them. Germline CDR1 reads SGDLS; CDR2 reads YYNGEE. The CDR3 is CASSVAPISGFYNEQFF. The CDR3 coding sequence is TGTGCCAGCAGCGTAGCCCCAATTTCCGGATTCTACAATGAGCAGTTCTTC. Full variable domain (remainder filled in from reference TRBV9 and TRBJ2-1): DSGVTQTPKHLITATGQRVTLRCSPRSGDLSVYWYQQSLDQGLQFLIQYYNGEERAKGNILERFSAQQFPDLHSELNLSSLELGDSALYFCASSVAPISGFYNEQFFGPGTRLTVL.

V usage is TRBV6-5 and J usage is TRBJ1-3; D is ambiguous. The CDR3 contains 15 residues. Trimming cost V 7 bases and J 4 bases, with 17 bases left between them. Germline V gives CDR1 MNHEY, CDR2 SVGAGI. This CDR3 is CASTYGSGKGNTIYF. For the CDR3, the DNA is TGTGCCAGCACCTATGGGTCGGGTAAAGGAAACACCATATATTTT.

This rearrangement joins TRBV9 to TRBJ1-2; D perhaps matches TRBD1 (5 bases). Trimming shortened V by 0 bases and J by 6 bases, and 12 bases separated the two germline ends. The CDR3 consists of 14 residues. CDR1 is SGDLS, CDR2 YYNGEE, per germline. CDR3 amino acids: CASSVESQGHGYTF. DNA of the CDR3: TGTGCCAGCAGCGTAGAGTCTCAGGGACATGGCTACACCTTC.

This CDR3 reads CATSRDISHFVQYF. CDR3 sequence (DNA): TGTGCCACCAGCAGAGATATAAGTCATTTCGTTCAGTACTTC. The J gene is TRBJ2-4, the V gene TRBV15; D remains ambiguous. The germline V gene has CDR1 LNHNV and CDR2 YYDKDF (reference sequence). The CDR3 has 14 amino acids. The V gene lost 0 bases and the J gene lost 11 bases, with 14 bases spanning the gap.

The genes are TRBV28 and TRBJ2-1, with D tentatively TRBD1 (5 bases). V was shortened by 3 bases and J by 0 bases, with 12 bases between the two germline ends. Per the germline V gene, CDR1 is MDHEN and CDR2 is SYDVKM. This CDR3 region has 16 residues. Written as DNA, the CDR3 is TGTGCCAGCAGTTTCCCCCAGGGAAGCTCCTACAATGAGCAGTTCTTC. Protein: CASSFPQGSSYNEQFF.

This chain links TRBV18 with TRBJ1-2; 9 positions match TRBD1. The CDR3 contains 15 residues. Germline V gene data show CDR1 as KGHSH and CDR2 as LQKENI. After removal of 3 bases from V and 2 bases from J, the junction contained 4 bases not matched to a gene. CDR3 sequence reads: CASSPGQGTNYGYTF. Written as DNA, the CDR3 is TGTGCCAGCTCACCCGGACAGGGGACAAACTATGGCTACACCTTC.

The V call is TRBV6-5, the J call TRBJ2-4; a weak D match, TRBD2 (5 bases). This CDR3 is 15 amino acids long. V was trimmed by 5 bases and J by 5 bases, leaving 16 bases between them. Germline V gene data show CDR1 as MNHEY and CDR2 as SVGAGI. For the CDR3, the DNA is TGTGCCAGCAGTAAGCGGTACATTCCCCAAAACATTCAGTACTTC. Amino acids: CASSKRYIPQNIQYF.

The DNA of the CDR3 is TGTGCCAGCAGCTTAGACATAGCGGGAGTTACGCAGTATTTT. Protein product: CASSLDIAGVTQYF. This chain links TRBV7-2 with TRBJ2-3; 9 nucleotides match TRBD2. Germline V gene data show CDR1 as SGHTA and CDR2 as FQGNSA. V dropped 1 base and J dropped 8; count of bases not matched to a gene: 4. The CDR3 spans 14 residues.